These 5 T cell receptor beta chains share one sample of origin, sequenced in a study of cytomegalovirus exposure and HLA in healthy donors. Primers for the PCR totalled 60 Vbeta and 13 Jbeta. Clones were read by immunoSEQ multiplex PCR, and TCRdb kept only the in-frame ones, dropping some. The data contain 130,000 to 150,000 clones, 80% of them singletons. The material sequenced was PBMCs. These receptors were obtained from a woman between 25 and 40 years old in good health and CMV-seronegative.

In this sample, this clone turned up once. This chain links TRBV27 with TRBJ2-7; 7 nucleotides align to TRBD1. Germline V CDR1 and CDR2: MNHEY, SMNVEV (reference sequence). The V segment lost 5 bases and the J segment 3 bases; nucleotides outside the gene matches: 10. The CDR3 runs 15 residues. CDR3 DNA: TGTGCCAGCAGTCCCGTCAGACAGGGTGGCTACGAGCAGTACTTC. It yields the protein CASSPVRQGGYEQYF.

The CDR3 DNA reads TGTGCCAGCAGTGACTCGCCCGGACTAGCGAGCTCCTACGAGCAGTACTTC. Translation: CASSDSPGLASSYEQYF. This sequence joins TRBV6-4 and TRBJ2-7, with 9 bases that match TRBD2. Germline CDR1 and CDR2: MRHNA and SNTAGT. This CDR3 has 17 amino acids. J was trimmed by 0 bases and V by 0 bases; bases with no gene match: 6.

This clone came up once. The chain is built from TRBV6-5 and TRBJ2-3; 9 bases line up with TRBD2. There are 15 residues in the CDR3. Trimming removed 2 bases from V and 3 bases from J; junction bases left unmatched: 3. Germline V gene sequence: CDR1 MNHEY, CDR2 SVGAGI. The chain's CDR3 is CASSYQRGVTDTQYF. CDR3 sequence (DNA): TGTGCCAGCAGTTACCAGCGGGGGGTGACAGATACGCAGTATTTT.

This sequence joins TRBV19 and TRBJ2-7; no firm D call. Per the germline V gene, CDR1 is LNHDA and CDR2 is SQIVND (reference sequence). The V end lost 6 bases, the J end lost 3 bases, and 9 bases lay between the germline ends. The CDR3 length is 12 residues. The CDR3 bases are TGTGCCAGTAGCCTAATAGTCTACGAGCAGTACTTC. Amino acids: CASSLIVYEQYF. The full variable domain, in which reference TRBV19 and TRBJ2-7 provide the parts outside the CDR3, is DGGITQSPKYLFRKEGQNVTLSCEQNLNHDAMYWYRQDPGQGLRLIYYSQIVNDFQKGDIAEGYSVSREKKESFPLTVTSAQKNPTAFYLCASSLIVYEQYFGPGTRLTVT.

This clone was seen once. The chain uses TRBV19 and TRBJ2-1, with 11 positions matching TRBD2. The CDR3 is 15 residues long. From germline, CDR1 is LNHDA and CDR2 SQIVND (reference sequence). The ends lost 4 bases at V and 10 bases at J; junction bases unmatched: 9. The CDR3 DNA reads TGTGCCAGTAGTACCGGGACTAGCGGCTCGGCGGAGCAGTTCTTC. Translated: CASSTGTSGSAEQFF.